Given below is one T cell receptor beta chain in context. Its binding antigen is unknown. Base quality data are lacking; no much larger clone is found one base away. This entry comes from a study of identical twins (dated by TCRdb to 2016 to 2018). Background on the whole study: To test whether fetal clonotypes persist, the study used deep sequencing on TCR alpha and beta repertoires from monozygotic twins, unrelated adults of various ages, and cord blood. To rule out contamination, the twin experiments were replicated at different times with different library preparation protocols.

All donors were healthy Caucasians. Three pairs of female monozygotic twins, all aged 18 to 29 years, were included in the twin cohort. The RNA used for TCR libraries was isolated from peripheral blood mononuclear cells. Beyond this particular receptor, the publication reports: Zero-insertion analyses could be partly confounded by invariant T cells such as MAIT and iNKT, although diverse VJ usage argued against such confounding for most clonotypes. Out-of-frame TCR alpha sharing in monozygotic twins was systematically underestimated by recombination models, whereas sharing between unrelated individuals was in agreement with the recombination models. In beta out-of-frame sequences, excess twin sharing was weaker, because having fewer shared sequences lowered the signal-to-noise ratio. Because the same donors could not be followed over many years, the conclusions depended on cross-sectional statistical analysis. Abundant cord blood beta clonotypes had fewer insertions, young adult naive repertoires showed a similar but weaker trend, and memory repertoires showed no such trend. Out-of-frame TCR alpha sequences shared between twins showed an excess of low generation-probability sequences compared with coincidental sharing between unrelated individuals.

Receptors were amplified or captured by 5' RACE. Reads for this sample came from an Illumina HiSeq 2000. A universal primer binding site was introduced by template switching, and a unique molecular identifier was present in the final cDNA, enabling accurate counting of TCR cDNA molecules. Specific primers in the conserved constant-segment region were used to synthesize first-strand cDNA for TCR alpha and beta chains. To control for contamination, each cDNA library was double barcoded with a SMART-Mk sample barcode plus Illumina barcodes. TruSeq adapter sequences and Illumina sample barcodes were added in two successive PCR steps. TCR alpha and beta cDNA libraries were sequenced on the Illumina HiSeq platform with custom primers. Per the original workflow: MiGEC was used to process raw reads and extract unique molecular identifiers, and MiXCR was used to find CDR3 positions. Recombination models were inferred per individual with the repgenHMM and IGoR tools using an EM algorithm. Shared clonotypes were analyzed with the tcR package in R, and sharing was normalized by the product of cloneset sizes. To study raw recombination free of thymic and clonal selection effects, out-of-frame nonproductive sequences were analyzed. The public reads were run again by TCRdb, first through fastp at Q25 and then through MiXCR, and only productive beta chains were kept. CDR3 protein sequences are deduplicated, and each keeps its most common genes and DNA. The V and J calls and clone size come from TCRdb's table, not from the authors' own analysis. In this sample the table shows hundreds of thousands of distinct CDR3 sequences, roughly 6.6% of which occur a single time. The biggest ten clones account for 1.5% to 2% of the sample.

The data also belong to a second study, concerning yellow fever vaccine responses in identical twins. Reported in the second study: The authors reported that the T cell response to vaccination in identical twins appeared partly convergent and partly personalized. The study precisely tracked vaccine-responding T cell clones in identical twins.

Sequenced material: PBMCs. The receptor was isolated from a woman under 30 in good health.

The CDR3: CASSPTPQGRTNEKLFF. The nucleotides read TGCGCCAGCAGCCCAACCCCACAGGGCAGAACTAATGAAAAACTGTTTTTT. Rearrangement joined TRBV4-1 to TRBJ1-4; a tentative D match to TRBD1 spans 6 bases. CDR1 is given as MGHRA and CDR2 as YSYEKL, both from the germline V gene. Measured from the cysteine to the phenylalanine, the CDR3 is 17 residues long. Only the CDR3 portion is preserved as DNA: 51 bases, with reading frame beginning at the first base. The germline ends are 16 bases apart after V is trimmed by 4 bases and J by 1 base.